This T cell receptor (beta chain) was retrieved from a study of cytomegalovirus exposure and HLA in healthy donors. PCR involved 60 Vbeta and 13 Jbeta primers. TCRdb's table, derived via immunoSEQ multiplex PCR, lists solely in-frame clones and lacks some. The sample includes approximately 140,000 clones. V was trimmed by 8 bases and J by 2 bases, leaving 6 bases between them. The CDR3 is 11 amino acids. Germline CDR1 and CDR2: MDHEN and SYDVKM. Material for sequencing was PBMCs. The TCR originated in a woman in her forties or fifties in good health and CMV-seronegative. The V gene is TRBV28, the J gene TRBJ1-2; D unresolved. CDR3 region: CASWRNYGYTF. CDR3 sequence (DNA): TGTGCCAGCTGGAGAAACTATGGCTACACCTTC.